The entry below gives a single T cell receptor (beta chain) sequence along with its context. Its antigen remains unknown. This sample stems from a study of beta chain features in type 1 diabetes. Study outcomes and limitations: TCRB CDR3s from Type 1 diabetes patients were moderately but significantly shorter in all four CD4+ subsets.

Every bit of the isolated RNA underwent reverse transcription, so sequencing read expressed TCRB transcripts. Libraries were prepared by immunoSEQ multiplex PCR; TCRdb keeps only in-frame clonotypes and omits some of them. The table has about 340,000 clones, approximately 15% seen once; the top ten hold 0.015%. A CD45RO/CCR7/CD25/CD127/CD95/CD27 panel sorted naive, central memory, regulatory and stem cell-like memory CD4+ cells. This CDR3 has 17 residues. Trimming cost V 0 bases and J 0 bases; bases outside gene matches: 4. Germline V gene sequence: CDR1 SGHRS, CDR2 YFSETQ. The chain joins TRBV5-1 to TRBJ2-1, with TRBD2 identical over 9 bases. The sequencing input was naive CD4+ T cells from blood. This clonotype originated in a young woman with type 1 diabetes. The CDR3 region has the DNA TGCGCCAGCAGCTTGGCACTAGCGGGTAACTCCTACAATGAGCAGTTCTTC. It specifies CASSLALAGNSYNEQFF.